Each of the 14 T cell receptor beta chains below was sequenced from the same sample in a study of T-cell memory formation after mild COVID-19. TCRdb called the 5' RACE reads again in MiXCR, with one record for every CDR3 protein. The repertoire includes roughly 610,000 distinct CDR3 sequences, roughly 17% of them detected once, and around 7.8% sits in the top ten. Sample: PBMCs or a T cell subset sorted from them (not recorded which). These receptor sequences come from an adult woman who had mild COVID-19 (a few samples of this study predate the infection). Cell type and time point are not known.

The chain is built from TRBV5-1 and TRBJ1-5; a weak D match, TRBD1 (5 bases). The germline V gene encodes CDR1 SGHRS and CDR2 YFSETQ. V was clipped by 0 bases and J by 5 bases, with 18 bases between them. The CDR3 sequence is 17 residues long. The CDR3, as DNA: TGCGCCAGCAGCTTGGTATTTTATTGGCAGGGAGATCAGCCCCAGCATTTT. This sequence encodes CASSLVFYWQGDQPQHF.

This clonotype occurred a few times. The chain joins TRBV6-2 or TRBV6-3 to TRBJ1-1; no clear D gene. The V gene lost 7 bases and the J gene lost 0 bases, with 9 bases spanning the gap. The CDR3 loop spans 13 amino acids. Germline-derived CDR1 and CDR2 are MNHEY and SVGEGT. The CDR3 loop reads CASKPKLNTEAFF. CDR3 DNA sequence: TGTGCCAGCAAGCCAAAATTGAACACTGAAGCTTTCTTT.

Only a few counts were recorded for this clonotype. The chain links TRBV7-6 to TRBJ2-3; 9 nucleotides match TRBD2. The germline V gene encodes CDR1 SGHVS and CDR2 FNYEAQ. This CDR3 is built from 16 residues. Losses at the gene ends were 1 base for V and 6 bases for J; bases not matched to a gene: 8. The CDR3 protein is CASSLGAGGPRDTQYF. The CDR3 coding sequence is TGTGCCAGCAGCTTAGGTGCGGGAGGGCCAAGGGATACGCAGTATTTT. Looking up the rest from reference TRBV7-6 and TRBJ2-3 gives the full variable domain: GAGVSQSPRYKVTKRGQDVALRCDPISGHVSLYWYRQALGQGPEFLTYFNYEAQQDKSGLPNDRFSAERPEGSISTLTIQRTEQRDSAMYRCASSLGAGGPRDTQYFGPGTRLTVL.

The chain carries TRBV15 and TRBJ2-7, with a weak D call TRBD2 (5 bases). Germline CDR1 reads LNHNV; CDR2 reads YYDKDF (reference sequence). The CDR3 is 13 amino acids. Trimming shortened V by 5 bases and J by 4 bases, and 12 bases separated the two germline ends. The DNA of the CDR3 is TGTGCCACCAGCGTTCCTCCGGGGTACGAGCAGTACTTC. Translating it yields CATSVPPGYEQYF.

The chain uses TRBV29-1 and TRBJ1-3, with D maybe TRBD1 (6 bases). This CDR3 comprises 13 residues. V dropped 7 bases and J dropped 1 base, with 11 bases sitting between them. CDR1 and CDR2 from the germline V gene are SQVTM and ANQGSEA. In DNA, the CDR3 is TGCAGCGCTGGAGGGGGGTCTGGAAACACCATATATTTT. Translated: CSAGGGSGNTIYF.

The CDR3 region is CASSADGNTEAFF. The CDR3 nucleotides read TGTGCCAGCAGTGCGGACGGGAACACTGAAGCTTTCTTT. The chain has TRBV6-5 and TRBJ1-1; no reliable D call. Deletions cut 5 bases from V and 1 base from J, with 8 bases between. Germline loops: CDR1 MNHEY, CDR2 SVGAGI. CDR3 length: 13 amino acids.

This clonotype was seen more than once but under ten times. The CDR3 is CATSAADRGPQETQYF. CDR3 coding DNA: TGTGCCACCAGTGCCGCGGACAGGGGGCCGCAAGAGACCCAGTACTTC. This sequence joins TRBV24-1 and TRBJ2-5, with 11 positions matching TRBD1. V lost 5 bases to trimming and J lost 2 bases; unmatched junction nucleotides: 6. CDR3 size: 16 residues. Germline V gene lookup returns CDR1 KGHDR and CDR2 SFDVKD.

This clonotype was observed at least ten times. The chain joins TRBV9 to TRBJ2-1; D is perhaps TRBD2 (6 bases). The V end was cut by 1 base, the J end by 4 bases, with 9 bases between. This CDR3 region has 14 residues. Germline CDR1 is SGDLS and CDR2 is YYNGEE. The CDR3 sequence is CASSVHGGYNEQFF. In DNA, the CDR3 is TGTGCCAGCAGCGTACACGGGGGTTACAATGAGCAGTTCTTC.

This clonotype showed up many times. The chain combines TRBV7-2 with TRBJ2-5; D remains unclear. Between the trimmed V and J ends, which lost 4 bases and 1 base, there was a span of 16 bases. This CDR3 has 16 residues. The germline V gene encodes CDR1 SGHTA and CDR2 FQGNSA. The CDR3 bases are TGTGCCAGCAGCTCCGACCGGGCCCTGTTCCAAGAGACCCAGTACTTC. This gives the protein CASSSDRALFQETQYF.

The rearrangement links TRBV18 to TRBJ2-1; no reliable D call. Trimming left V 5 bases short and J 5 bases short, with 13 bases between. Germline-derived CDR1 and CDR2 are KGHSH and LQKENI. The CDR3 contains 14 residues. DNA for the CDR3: TGTGCCAGCTCAGGTAATAAACGGAACAATGAGCAGTTCTTC. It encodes CASSGNKRNNEQFF.

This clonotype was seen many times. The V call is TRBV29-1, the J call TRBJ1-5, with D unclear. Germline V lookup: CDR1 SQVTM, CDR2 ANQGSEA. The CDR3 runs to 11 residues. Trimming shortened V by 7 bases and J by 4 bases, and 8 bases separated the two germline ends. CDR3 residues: CSAGENQPQHF. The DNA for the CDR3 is TGCAGCGCCGGGGAAAATCAGCCCCAGCATTTT.

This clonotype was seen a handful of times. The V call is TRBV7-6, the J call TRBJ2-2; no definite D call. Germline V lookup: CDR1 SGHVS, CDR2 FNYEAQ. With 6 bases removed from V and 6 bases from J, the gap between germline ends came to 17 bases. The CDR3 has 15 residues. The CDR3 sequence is CASRRHTLEAGELFF. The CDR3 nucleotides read TGTGCCAGCAGGCGTCACACTCTCGAAGCCGGGGAGCTGTTTTTT.

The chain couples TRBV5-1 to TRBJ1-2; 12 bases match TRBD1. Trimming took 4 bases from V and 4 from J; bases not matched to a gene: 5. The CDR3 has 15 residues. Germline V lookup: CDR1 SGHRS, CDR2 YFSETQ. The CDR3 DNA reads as TGCGCCAGCAGCCCCGGGACAGGGGGCGCCTATGGCTACACCTTC. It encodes CASSPGTGGAYGYTF.

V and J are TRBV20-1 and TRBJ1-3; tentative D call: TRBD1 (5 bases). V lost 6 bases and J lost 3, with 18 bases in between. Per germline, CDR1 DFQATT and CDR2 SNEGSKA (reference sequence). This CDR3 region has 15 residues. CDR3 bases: TGCAGTGCCCCCCAAAGTTGGGGACGTGGAAACACCATATATTTT. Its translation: CSAPQSWGRGNTIYF.